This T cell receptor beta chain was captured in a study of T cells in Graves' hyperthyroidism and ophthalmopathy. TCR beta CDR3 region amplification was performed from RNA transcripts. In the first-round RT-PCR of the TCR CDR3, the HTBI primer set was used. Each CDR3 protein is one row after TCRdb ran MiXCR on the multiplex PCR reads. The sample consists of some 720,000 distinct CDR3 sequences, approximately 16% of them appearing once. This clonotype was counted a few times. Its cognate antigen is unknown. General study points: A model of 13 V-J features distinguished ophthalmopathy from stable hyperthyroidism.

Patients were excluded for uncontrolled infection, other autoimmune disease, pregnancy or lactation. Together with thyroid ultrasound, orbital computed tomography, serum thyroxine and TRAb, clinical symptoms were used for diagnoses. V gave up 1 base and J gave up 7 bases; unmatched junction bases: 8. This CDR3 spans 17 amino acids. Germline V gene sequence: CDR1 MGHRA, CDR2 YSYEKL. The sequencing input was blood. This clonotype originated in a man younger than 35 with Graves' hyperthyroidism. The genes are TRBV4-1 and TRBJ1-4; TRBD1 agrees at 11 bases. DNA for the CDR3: TGCGCCAGCAGCCAAGGGAGGACCGGGACAGGGGGTGAAAAACTGTTTTTT. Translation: CASSQGRTGTGGEKLFF.